A single sample gave rise to the 16 T cell receptor beta chains below, sequenced in a study of beta chain features in type 1 diabetes. Reverse transcription of all isolated RNA meant that expressed TCRB transcripts were sequenced. Generated by immunoSEQ multiplex PCR, the TCRdb table keeps only in-frame clones and is missing some. The sample contains 450,000 to 550,000 clones, around 30% of which appear only once. Sequenced sample: naive CD4+ T cells from blood. The source of these receptors is a man in his late teens or twenties in good health.

The chain has TRBV14 and TRBJ2-1; TRBD2 agrees at 10 bases. The CDR3 has 15 amino acids. Germline CDR1 and CDR2: SGHDN and FVKESK. V gave up 4 bases and J gave up 8 bases; unmatched junction bases: 8. In nucleotides, the CDR3 is TGTGCCAGCAGCCCGCAAGCGGGAGGGAATTATGAGCAGTTCTTC. Amino acid sequence: CASSPQAGGNYEQFF.

This chain's CDR3 is CAWRATGFQETQYF. DNA of the CDR3: TGTGCCTGGAGGGCTACCGGGTTCCAAGAGACCCAGTACTTC. The chain joins TRBV30 to TRBJ2-5; D remains unclear. Trimming took off 3 bases at V and 1 base at J, with 12 bases between the two ends. This CDR3 has 14 residues. Germline assignment: CDR1 GTSNPN and CDR2 SVGIG (reference sequence). The entire variable domain, with the rest obtained from reference TRBV30 and TRBJ2-5, is as follows: SQTIHQWPATLVQPVGSPLSLECTVEGTSNPNLYWYRQAAGRGLQLLFYSVGIGQISSEVPQNLSASRPQDRQFILSSKKLLLSDSGFYLCAWRATGFQETQYFGPGTRLLVL.

This clone occurred a few times. This chain connects TRBV30 to TRBJ1-6, with 7 bases identical to TRBD1. V lost 3 bases to trimming and J lost 7 bases; unmatched junction nucleotides: 3. This CDR3 spans 13 amino acids. Looked up from germline, CDR1 is GTSNPN and CDR2 is SVGIG (reference sequence). The DNA for the CDR3 is TGTGCCTGGAGAGAACAGGGGAATTCACCCCTCCACTTT. The encoded protein is CAWREQGNSPLHF.

The chain employs TRBV6-6 and TRBJ1-1, with TRBD1 matching 7 bases. Germline V gene data show CDR1 as MNHNY and CDR2 as SVGAGI (reference sequence). V trimming: 5 bases; J trimming: 4 bases; junction bases outside the gene matches: 10. The CDR3 runs 15 residues. DNA of the CDR3: TGTGCCAGCAGTAAACTGACAGGGTTGGGCACTGAAGCTTTCTTT. Its protein product is CASSKLTGLGTEAFF.

The gene calls are TRBV7-9 and TRBJ2-2; TRBD2 aligns across 10 bases. In germline, CDR1 is SEHNR, CDR2 FQNEAQ (reference sequence). V trimming: 0 bases; J trimming: 7 bases; junction bases outside the gene matches: 8. This CDR3 region has 17 residues. The CDR3 loop is CASSLAPSGSFGGELFF. The CDR3 DNA is TGTGCCAGCAGCTTAGCGCCTAGCGGGAGTTTTGGCGGGGAGCTGTTTTTT.

This chain links TRBV18 with TRBJ2-7; 10 bases fit TRBD2. CDR1 is KGHSH, CDR2 LQKENI, per germline. After removal of 4 bases from V and 6 bases from J, the junction contained 9 bases not matched to a gene. The CDR3 length is 15 residues. The CDR3 sequence: CASSLDLAGVPEQYF. For the CDR3, the DNA is TGTGCCAGCTCACTCGATCTAGCGGGAGTCCCCGAGCAGTACTTC.

The chain uses TRBV7-2 and TRBJ2-5; 10 nucleotides line up with TRBD1. Germline V lookup: CDR1 SGHTA, CDR2 FQGNSA. The CDR3 has 15 amino acids. The V gene end was trimmed by 1 base and the J gene end by 6 bases; junction bases not matched to a gene: 5. The CDR3 DNA sequence: TGTGCCAGCAGCTTAGATTGGGGACAGGGGCAGACCCAGTACTTC. The encoded protein is CASSLDWGQGQTQYF.

V gene TRBV4-1 combines with J gene TRBJ2-5; a weak D match, TRBD1 (6 bases). The germline V gene has CDR1 MGHRA and CDR2 YSYEKL. The CDR3 length is 14 residues. V was pared by 0 bases and J by 5 bases, with 10 bases between. The CDR3 DNA sequence: TGCGCCAGCAGCCAAGATTGGGGGCAGGAGACCCAGTACTTC. It specifies CASSQDWGQETQYF.

The CDR3 protein is CASSQDRDRVGTQPQHF. The CDR3 bases are TGCGCCAGCAGCCAAGATCGGGACAGGGTTGGGACTCAGCCCCAGCATTTT. V usage is TRBV4-1 and J usage is TRBJ1-5; 9 bases map to TRBD1. The CDR3 has 17 amino acids. V lost 0 bases, J lost 6 bases, and 9 bases stayed unmatched. Germline CDR1 reads MGHRA; CDR2 reads YSYEKL.

The rearrangement joins TRBV29-1 to TRBJ1-2, with 8 bases aligning to TRBD1. The CDR3 has 11 amino acids. The junction had 6 bases not matched to a gene; V was cut back by 7 bases and J by 8 bases. Per germline, CDR1 SQVTM and CDR2 ANQGSEA. This chain's CDR3 is CSADRGTGYTF. The CDR3 bases are TGCAGCGCCGACAGGGGTACGGGCTACACCTTC.

The chain recombines TRBV30 with TRBJ1-1; D not certain. Germline assignment: CDR1 GTSNPN and CDR2 SVGIG (reference sequence). This CDR3 is built from 13 residues. Deletions cut 7 bases from V and 0 bases from J, with 12 bases between. In DNA form, the CDR3 reads TGTGCCTCCTTTACCGAGCTGAACACTGAAGCTTTCTTT. Its translation: CASFTELNTEAFF.

This clone was seen a handful of times. The chain is built from TRBV10-3 and TRBJ2-7; TRBD1 matches 10 bases. The J segment lost 5 bases and the V segment lost 3 bases, leaving 7 bases of the junction unmatched. The CDR3 has 15 residues. CDR1 is ENHRY, CDR2 SYGVKD, per germline. The CDR3 DNA is TGTGCCATCAGTGAACCGGGACAGGGGTATAACGAGCAGTACTTC. Translated: CAISEPGQGYNEQYF.

Points on this clone: One base away lies a much larger clone, so this may be a sequencing read error. The rearrangement joins TRBV19 to TRBJ2-6, with 10 bases fitting TRBD1. The V gene's germline CDR1 is LNHDA and CDR2 SQIVND (reference sequence). CDR3 length equals 16 residues. Germline trimming cut 6 bases from V and 2 bases from J; bases unmatched to any gene: 4. CDR3 protein: CASRTGGGAGANVLTF. CDR3 coding DNA: TGTGCCAGTAGGACAGGGGGCGGCGCTGGGGCCAACGTCCTGACTTTC.

The V call is TRBV30, the J call TRBJ2-1, with 9 bases identical to TRBD2. J gave up 8 bases and V 0 bases, and 2 bases lay outside the gene matches. The germline gives CDR1 GTSNPN, CDR2 SVGIG (reference sequence). This CDR3 region has 13 residues. The CDR3 spells CAWSVVAGDEQFF. The CDR3 DNA sequence: TGTGCCTGGAGTGTAGTAGCGGGAGATGAGCAGTTCTTC.

V gene TRBV7-8 combines with J gene TRBJ2-1; D remains unclear. This CDR3 contains 14 residues. Trimming pared 4 bases from V and 8 bases from J, leaving 15 bases between. Germline CDR1 is SGHVS and CDR2 is FQNEAQ. This CDR3 reads CASSSPAAPDEQFF. Here the CDR3 DNA reads TGTGCCAGCAGCTCTCCGGCGGCCCCCGATGAGCAGTTCTTC.

The chain employs TRBV6-5 and TRBJ2-7; D is perhaps TRBD2 (5 bases). V was trimmed by 3 bases and J by 0 bases, leaving 12 bases between them. The germline V gene encodes CDR1 MNHEY and CDR2 SVGAGI. CDR3 size: 15 residues. The chain's CDR3 is CASSYRESGSYEQYF. CDR3 in DNA: TGTGCCAGCAGTTATAGGGAAAGCGGCTCCTACGAGCAGTACTTC.